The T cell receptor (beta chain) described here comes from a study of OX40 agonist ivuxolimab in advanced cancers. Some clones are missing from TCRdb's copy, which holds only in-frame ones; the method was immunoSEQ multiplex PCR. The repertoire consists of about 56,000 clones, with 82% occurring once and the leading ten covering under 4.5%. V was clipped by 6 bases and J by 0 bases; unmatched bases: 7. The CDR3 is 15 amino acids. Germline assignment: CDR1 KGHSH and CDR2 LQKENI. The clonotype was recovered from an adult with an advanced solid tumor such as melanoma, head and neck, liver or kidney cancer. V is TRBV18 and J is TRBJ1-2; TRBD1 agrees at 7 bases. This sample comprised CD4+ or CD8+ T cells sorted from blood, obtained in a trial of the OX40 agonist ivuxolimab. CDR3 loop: CASSPGQVANYGYTF. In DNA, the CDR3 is TGTGCCAGCTCGCCCGGACAGGTAGCTAACTATGGCTACACCTTC. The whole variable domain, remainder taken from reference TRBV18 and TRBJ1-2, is NAGVMQNPRHLVRRRGQEARLRCSPMKGHSHVYWYRQLPEEGLKFMVYLQKENIIDESGMPKERFSAEFPKEGPSILRIQQVVRGDSAAYFCASSPGQVANYGYTFGSGTRLTVV.